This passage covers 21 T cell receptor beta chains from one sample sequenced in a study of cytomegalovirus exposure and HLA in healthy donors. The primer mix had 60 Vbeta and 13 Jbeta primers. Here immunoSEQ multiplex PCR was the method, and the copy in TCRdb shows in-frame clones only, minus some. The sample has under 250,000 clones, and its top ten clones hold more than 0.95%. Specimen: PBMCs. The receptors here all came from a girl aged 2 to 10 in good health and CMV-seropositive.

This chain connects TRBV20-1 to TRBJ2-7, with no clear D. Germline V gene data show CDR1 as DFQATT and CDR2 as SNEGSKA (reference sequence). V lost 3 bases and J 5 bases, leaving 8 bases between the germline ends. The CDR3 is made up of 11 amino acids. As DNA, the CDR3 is TGCAGTGCTAGGGAGCACCACGAGCAGTACTTC. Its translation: CSAREHHEQYF.

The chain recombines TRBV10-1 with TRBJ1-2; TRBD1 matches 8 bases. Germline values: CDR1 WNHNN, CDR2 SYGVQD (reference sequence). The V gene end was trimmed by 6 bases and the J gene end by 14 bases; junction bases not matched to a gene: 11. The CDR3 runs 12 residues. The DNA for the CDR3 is TGCGCCAGCAGCCGGGACAGGAGGGAATTGACCTTC. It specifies CASSRDRRELTF.

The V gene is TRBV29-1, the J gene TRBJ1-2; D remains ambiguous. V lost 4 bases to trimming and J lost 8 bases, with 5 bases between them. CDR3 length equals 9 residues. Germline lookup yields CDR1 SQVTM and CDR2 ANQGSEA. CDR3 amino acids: CSVGQGYTF. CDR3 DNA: TGCAGCGTTGGGCAAGGCTACACCTTC.

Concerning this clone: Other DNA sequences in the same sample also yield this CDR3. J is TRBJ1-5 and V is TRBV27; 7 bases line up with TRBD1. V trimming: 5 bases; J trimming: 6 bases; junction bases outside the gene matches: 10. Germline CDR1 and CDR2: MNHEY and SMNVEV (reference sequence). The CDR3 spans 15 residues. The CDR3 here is CASSKQGIIGQPQHF. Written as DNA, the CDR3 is TGTGCCAGCAGTAAACAGGGGATTATAGGTCAGCCCCAGCATTTT.

The CDR3 here is CASTQVPNEQFF. The CDR3 DNA reads TGTGCCAGCACTCAGGTCCCCAATGAGCAGTTCTTC. The rearrangement links TRBV28 to TRBJ2-1; the D is unclear. Between the trimmed V and J ends, which lost 7 bases and 6 bases, there was a span of 10 bases. Per germline, CDR1 MDHEN and CDR2 SYDVKM. The CDR3 length is 12 residues.

CDR3 coding DNA: TGTGCCAGCAGAGGGACAGGGTGGTCCTACGAGCAGTACTTC. Amino acid sequence: CASRGTGWSYEQYF. The chain has TRBV13 and TRBJ2-5; 9 bases line up with TRBD1. TRBJ2-7 explains the end of the DNA better; the J call may be wrong. CDR1 is PRHDT and CDR2 is FYEKMQ in the germline V gene (reference sequence). The CDR3 length is 14 residues.

The CDR3 DNA follows: TGTGCCAGCAGTCCTAGCGGGAGCCCTTACGAGCAGTACTTC. Its protein is CASSPSGSPYEQYF. The rearrangement uses TRBV27 and TRBJ2-7, with 10 nucleotides matching TRBD2. Germline-derived CDR1 and CDR2 are MNHEY and SMNVEV (reference sequence). The CDR3 is 14 residues long. Germline trimming cut 5 bases from V and 4 bases from J; bases unmatched to any gene: 5.

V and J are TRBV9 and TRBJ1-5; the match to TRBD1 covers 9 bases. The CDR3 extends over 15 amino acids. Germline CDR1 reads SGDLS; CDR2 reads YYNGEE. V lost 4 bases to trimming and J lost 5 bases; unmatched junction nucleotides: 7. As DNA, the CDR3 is TGTGCCAGCAGCCAGGACAGGGGCGGCGATCAGCCCCAGCATTTT. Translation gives CASSQDRGGDQPQHF.

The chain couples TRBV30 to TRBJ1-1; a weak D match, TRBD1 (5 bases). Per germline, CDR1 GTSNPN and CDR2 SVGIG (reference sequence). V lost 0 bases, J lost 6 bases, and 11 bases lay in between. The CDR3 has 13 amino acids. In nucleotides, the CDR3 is TGTGCCTGGAGTGTACGGAGGGGCGCTGAAGCTTTCTTT. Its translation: CAWSVRRGAEAFF. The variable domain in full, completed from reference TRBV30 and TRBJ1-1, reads SQTIHQWPATLVQPVGSPLSLECTVEGTSNPNLYWYRQAAGRGLQLLFYSVGIGQISSEVPQNLSASRPQDRQFILSSKKLLLSDSGFYLCAWSVRRGAEAFFGQGTRLTVV.

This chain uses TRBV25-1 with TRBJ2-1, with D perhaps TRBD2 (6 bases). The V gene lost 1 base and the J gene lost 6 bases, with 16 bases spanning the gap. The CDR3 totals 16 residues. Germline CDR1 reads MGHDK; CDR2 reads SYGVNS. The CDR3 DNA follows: TGTGCCAGCAGTGAATGGGAGGACAACACCCTCAATGAGCAGTTCTTC. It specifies CASSEWEDNTLNEQFF. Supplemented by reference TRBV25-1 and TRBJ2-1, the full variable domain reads EADIYQTPRYLVIGTGKKITLECSQTMGHDKMYWYQQDPGMELHLIHYSYGVNSTEKGDLSSESTVSRIRTEHFPLTLESARPSHTSQYLCASSEWEDNTLNEQFFGPGTRLTVL.

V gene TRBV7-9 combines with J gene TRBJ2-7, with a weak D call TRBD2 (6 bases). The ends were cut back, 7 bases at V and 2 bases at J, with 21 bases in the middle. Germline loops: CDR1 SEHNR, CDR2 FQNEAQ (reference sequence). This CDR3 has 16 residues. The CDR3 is CASTLLLAGSPYEQYF. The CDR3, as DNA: TGTGCCAGCACCTTGTTATTGGCGGGATCCCCCTACGAGCAGTACTTC.

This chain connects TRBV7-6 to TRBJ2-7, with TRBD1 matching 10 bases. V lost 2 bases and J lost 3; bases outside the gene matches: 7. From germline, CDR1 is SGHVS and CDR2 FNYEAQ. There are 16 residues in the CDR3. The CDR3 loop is CASSLKAGQGLYEQYF. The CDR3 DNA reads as TGTGCCAGCAGCTTAAAAGCGGGACAGGGGCTCTACGAGCAGTACTTC.

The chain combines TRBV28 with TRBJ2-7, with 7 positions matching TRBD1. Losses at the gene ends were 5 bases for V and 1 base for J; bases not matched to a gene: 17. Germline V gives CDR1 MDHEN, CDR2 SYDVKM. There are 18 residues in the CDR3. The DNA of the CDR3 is TGTGCCAGCAGTGATCTAGGGACAGTAGTGTCCAAATCCTACGAGCAGTACTTC. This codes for CASSDLGTVVSKSYEQYF.

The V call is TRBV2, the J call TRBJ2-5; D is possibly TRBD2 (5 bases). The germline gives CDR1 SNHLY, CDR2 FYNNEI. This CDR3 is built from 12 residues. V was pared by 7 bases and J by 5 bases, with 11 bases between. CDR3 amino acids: CASKQEAETQYF. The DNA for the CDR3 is TGTGCCAGCAAGCAGGAGGCCGAGACCCAGTACTTC.

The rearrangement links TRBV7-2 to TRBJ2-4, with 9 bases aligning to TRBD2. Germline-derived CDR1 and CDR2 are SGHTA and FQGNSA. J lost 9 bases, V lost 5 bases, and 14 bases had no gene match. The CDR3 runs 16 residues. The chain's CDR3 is CASSRRPGLANPIQYF. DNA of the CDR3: TGTGCCAGCAGCCGCCGCCCGGGACTAGCAAATCCCATTCAGTACTTC.

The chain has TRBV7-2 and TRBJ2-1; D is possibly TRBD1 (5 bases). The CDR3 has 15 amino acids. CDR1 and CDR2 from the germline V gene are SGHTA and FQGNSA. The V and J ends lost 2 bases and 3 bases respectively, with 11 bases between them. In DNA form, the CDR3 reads TGTGCCAGCAGCTTATGGACAATCAGCTACAATGAGCAGTTCTTC. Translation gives CASSLWTISYNEQFF.

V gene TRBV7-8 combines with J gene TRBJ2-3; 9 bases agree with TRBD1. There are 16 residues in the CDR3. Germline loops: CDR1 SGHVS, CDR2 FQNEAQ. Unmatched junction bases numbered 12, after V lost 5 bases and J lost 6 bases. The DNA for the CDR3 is TGTGCCAGCAGCGCTCTACCGGGACAGGGTAGGGATACGCAGTATTTT. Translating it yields CASSALPGQGRDTQYF.

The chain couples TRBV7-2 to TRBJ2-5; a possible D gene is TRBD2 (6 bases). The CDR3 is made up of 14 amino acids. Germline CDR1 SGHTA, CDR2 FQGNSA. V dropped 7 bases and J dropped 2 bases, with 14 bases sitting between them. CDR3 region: CASTRGAVQETQYF. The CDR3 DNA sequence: TGTGCCAGCACCCGCGGGGCGGTACAAGAGACCCAGTACTTC.

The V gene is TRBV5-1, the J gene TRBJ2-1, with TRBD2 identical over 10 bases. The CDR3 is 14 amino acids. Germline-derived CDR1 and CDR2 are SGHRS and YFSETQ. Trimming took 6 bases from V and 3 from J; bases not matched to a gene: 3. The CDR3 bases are TGCGCCAGCACAGCGGGAGGGCGCTACAATGAGCAGTTCTTC. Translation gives CASTAGGRYNEQFF. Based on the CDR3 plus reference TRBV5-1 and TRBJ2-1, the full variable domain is KAGVTQTPRYLIKTRGQQVTLSCSPISGHRSVSWYQQTPGQGLQFLFEYFSETQRNKGNFPGRFSGRQFSNSRSEMNVSTLELGDSALYLCASTAGGRYNEQFFGPGTRLTVL.

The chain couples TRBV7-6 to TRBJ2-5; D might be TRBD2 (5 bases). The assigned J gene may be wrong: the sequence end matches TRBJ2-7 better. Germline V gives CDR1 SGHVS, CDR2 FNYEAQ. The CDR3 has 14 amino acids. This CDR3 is CASSLGNLEGEQYF. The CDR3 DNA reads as TGTGCCAGCAGCCTCGGGAACCTTGAGGGCGAGCAGTACTTC.

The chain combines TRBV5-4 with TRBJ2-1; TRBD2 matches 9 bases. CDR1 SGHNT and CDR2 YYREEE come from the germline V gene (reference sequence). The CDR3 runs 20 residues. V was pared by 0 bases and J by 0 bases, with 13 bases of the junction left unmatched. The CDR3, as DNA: TGTGCCAGCAGCTTGGTTGGGGTGACTAGCGGTTGGAGCTCCTACAATGAGCAGTTCTTC. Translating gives CASSLVGVTSGWSSYNEQFF.